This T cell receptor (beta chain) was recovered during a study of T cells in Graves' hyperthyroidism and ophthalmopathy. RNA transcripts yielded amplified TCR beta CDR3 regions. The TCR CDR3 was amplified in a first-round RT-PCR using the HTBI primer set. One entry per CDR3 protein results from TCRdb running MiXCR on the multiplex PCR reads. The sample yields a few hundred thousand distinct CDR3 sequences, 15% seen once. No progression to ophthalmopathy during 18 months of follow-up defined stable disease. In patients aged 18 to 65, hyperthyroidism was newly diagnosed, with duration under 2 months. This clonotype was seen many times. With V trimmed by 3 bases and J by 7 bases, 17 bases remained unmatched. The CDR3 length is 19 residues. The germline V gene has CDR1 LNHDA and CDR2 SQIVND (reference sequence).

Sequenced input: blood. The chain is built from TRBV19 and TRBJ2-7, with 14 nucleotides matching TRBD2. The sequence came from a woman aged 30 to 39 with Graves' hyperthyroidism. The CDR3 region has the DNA TGTGCCAGTAGTATCTGGACTAGCGGGAGGTACTATCCCGCGGGGGAGCAGTACTTC. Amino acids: CASSIWTSGRYYPAGEQYF.